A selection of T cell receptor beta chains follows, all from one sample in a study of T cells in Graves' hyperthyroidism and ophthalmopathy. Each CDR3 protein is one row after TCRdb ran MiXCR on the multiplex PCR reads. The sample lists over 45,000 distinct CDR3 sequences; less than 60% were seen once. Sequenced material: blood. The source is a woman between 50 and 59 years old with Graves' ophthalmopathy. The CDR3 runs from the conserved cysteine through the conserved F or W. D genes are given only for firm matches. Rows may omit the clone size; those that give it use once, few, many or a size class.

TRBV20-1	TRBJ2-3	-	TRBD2	TGCAGTGCTAGGGTTAGCGGGAGGGCAGAGCAGTATTTT	CSARVSGRAEQYF
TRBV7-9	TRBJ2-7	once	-	TGTGCCAGCTGCGAACGGGGGCAGGAGCAGCACTTC	CASCERGQEQHF
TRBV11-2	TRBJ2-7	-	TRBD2	TGTGCCTGCAGCCCACCACGGACTAGCTCCTACAATGAGCAGTACTTC	CACSPPRTSSYNEQYF
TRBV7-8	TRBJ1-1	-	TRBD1	TGTGCCAGCAGCTTCGGAGCGGGACAGCTCTCTGGAAACACTGAAGCTTTCTTT	CASSFGAGQLSGNTEAFF
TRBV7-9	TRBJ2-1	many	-	TGTGCCAGCAGCTTCCCCTCCAGGAATGAGCAGTTCTTC	CASSFPSRNEQFF
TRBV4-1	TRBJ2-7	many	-	TGCGCCAGCAGCCAAGATAGAGGCTCAGACTACGAGCAGTACTTC	CASSQDRGSDYEQYF
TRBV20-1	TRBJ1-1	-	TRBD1	TGCAGTGCGTCAGACAGGGGGCTGAACACTGAAGCTTTCTTT	CSASDRGLNTEAFF
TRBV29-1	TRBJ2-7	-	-	TGCAGCTCCGGGCCGCCTGGGTACGAGCAGTACTTC	CSSGPPGYEQYF
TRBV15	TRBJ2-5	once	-	TGTGCCACCAGCAGAGAGGCCGCGGACTATCGAGAGACCCAGTACTTC	CATSREAADYRETQYF
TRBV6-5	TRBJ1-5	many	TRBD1	TGTGCCAGCAGTGGGGCAGGGGGTCAGCCCCAGCATTTT	CASSGAGGQPQHF
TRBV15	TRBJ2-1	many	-	TGTGCCACCAGCAGCTGGACCCACTCCTACAATGAGCAGTTCTTC	CATSSWTHSYNEQFF
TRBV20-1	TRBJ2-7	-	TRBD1	TGCAGTGCTAGTGGGACAGGCCCCTACGAGCAGTACTTC	CSASGTGPYEQYF
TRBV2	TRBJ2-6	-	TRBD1	TGTGCCAGCAGCCCGAGTCGGCGGAGACAGGGGGCTTCTGGGGCCAACGTCCTGACTTTC	CASSPSRRRQGASGANVLTF
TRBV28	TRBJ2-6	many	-	TGTGCCAGCCAGGGGGAGGAGGGCCCTGGGGCCAACGTCCTGACTTTC	CASQGEEGPGANVLTF
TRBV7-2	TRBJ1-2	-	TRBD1	TGTGCCAGCAGCTTGAAGACAGGGGGAGGGGGGTTTGGCTACACCTTC	CASSLKTGGGGFGYTF
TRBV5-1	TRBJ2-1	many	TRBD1	TGCGCCAGCAGCTTGGAGGGGGACAGGGGGTCCTACAATGAGCAGTTCTTC	CASSLEGDRGSYNEQFF
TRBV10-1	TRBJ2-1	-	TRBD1	TGCGCCAGCAACCGGGACAGGGTCCCGGGGGAGCAGTTCTTC	CASNRDRVPGEQFF
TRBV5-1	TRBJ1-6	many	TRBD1	TGCGCCAGCAGCCCCGGGACAGAAGTATCACCCCTCCACTTT	CASSPGTEVSPLHF
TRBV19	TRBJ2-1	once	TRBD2	TGTGCCAGTAGTGCCGGGACTAGCGGGAACAATGAGCAGTTCTTC	CASSAGTSGNNEQFF
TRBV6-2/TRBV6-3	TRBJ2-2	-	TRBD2	TGTGCCAGCAGGAAGGATAGGCGGGGGACCGGGGAGCTGTTTTTT	CASRKDRRGTGELFF
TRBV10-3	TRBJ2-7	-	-	TGTGCCATCGGGGAAGGCGAGCAGTACTTC	CAIGEGEQYF
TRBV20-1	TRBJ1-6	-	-	TGCAGTGTTGGAGGGGGGTACTATAATTCGCCCCTCCACTTT	CSVGGGYYNSPLHF
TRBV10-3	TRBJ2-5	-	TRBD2	TGTGCCATCAGAGGACTAGCGGAAGAGACCCAGTACTTC	CAIRGLAEETQYF
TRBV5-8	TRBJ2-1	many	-	TGTGCCAGCAGCAACCCGGGGAGGAATGAGCAGTTCTTC	CASSNPGRNEQFF
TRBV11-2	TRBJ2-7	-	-	TGTGCCAGCAGCTTAGAGCCGAGAGGGGCAGCCTACGAGCAGTACTTC	CASSLEPRGAAYEQYF
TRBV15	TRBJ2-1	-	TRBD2	TGTACCACCAGCAGAGATCAGATACTAGCGGGAGGATCCTACAATGAGCAGTTCTTC	CTTSRDQILAGGSYNEQFF
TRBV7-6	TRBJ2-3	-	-	TGTGCCAGCAGCTCGGGCCCTAGCTTGGCTCCGCAAACAGATACGCAGTATTTT	CASSSGPSLAPQTDTQYF
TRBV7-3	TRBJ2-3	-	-	TGTGCCAGCAGCTTGCTAGGGGACCGTACGCAGTATTTT	CASSLLGDRTQYF
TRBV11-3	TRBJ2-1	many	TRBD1	TGTGCCAGCAGCAAAGACAGGGGTTCCTACAATGAGCAGTTCTTC	CASSKDRGSYNEQFF
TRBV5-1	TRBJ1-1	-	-	TGCGCCAGCAGCTTGGCCGGGACACCGCACACTGAAGCTTTCTTT	CASSLAGTPHTEAFF
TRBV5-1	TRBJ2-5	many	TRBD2	TGCGCCAGCAGCTTGGGGGCTAGCGGGATGCGAAGTCTTTCACAAGAGACCCAGTACTTC	CASSLGASGMRSLSQETQYF
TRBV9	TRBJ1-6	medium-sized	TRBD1	TGTGCCAGCAGCGCTACAGGGGGCAGATCACCCCTCCACTTT	CASSATGGRSPLHF
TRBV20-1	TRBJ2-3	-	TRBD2	TGCAGTGCTAGAGGGGGGGGTGGGGCAGATACGCAGTATTTT	CSARGGGGADTQYF
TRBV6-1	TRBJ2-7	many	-	TGTGCCAGCAGTGAAGCCTTTTCAGTCATCAGGGAGGAGCAGTACTTC	CASSEAFSVIREEQYF
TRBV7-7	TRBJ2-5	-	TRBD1	TGTGCTAGCAGCAGACGACAGGGGGCGAGCGAGACCCAGTACTTC	CASSRRQGASETQYF
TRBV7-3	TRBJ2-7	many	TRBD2	TGTGCCAGCAGCCTCGGGGGAGGGCACTACGAGCAGTACTTC	CASSLGGGHYEQYF
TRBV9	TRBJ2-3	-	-	TGTGCCAGCAGCCAAGAGGGGGAGGGCCCACCAGGTACGCAGTATTTT	CASSQEGEGPPGTQYF
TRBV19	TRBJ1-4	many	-	TGTGCCAGTATCCGTGGGGCAGGACCTAAAAGGGGTGAAAAACTGTTTTTT	CASIRGAGPKRGEKLFF
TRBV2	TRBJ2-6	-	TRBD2	TGTGCCAGCAGTGACAGCGGGGGGGTTTTTGGGGCCAACGTCCTGACTTTC	CASSDSGGVFGANVLTF
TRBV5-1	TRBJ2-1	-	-	TGCGCCAGCAGCAGAACGGACAAGCGCACAGATACGCAGTTCTTC	CASSRTDKRTDTQFF
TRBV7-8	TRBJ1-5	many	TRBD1	TGTGCCAGCAGCCCCTTACTCCATGGACAGGCCTCCAATCAGCCCCAGCATTTT	CASSPLLHGQASNQPQHF
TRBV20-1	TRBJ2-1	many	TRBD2	TGCAGTGCTGGACGACTAGCGGGAGCTCGAGTCAATGAGCAGTTCTTC	CSAGRLAGARVNEQFF